Below are 24 T cell receptor beta chains sequenced from a single sample in a study of shared clonotypes between healthy human individuals. The assay was immunoSEQ multiplex PCR, and TCRdb's table has in-frame clones only and misses some. The sample contains about 980,000 clones, approximately 80% of which appear only once. Sequencing input: memory CD4+ T cells sorted from blood. Specified subset: CD45RA-negative fraction. These TCRs come from a man in his late teens or twenties in good health.

The rearrangement joins TRBV4-1 to TRBJ2-2; D is unresolved. The CDR3 sequence is 14 residues long. CDR1 and CDR2 from the germline V gene are MGHRA and YSYEKL. V was clipped by 2 bases and J by 1 base, with 5 bases between them. CDR3 sequence reads: CASSQPGNTGELFF. CDR3 bases: TGCGCCAGCAGCCAACCCGGGAACACCGGGGAGCTGTTTTTT.

In this sample, this clone turned up once. The V gene is TRBV5-4, the J gene TRBJ2-2; 12 bases align to TRBD2. The trim removed 6 bases at V and 6 bases at J, leaving 6 bases unmatched. The germline V gene has CDR1 SGHNT and CDR2 YYREEE (reference sequence). This CDR3 has 15 residues. In DNA, the CDR3 is TGTGCCAGCACCTCTAGCGGGAGGGGCCCCGGGGAGCTGTTTTTT. This translates into CASTSSGRGPGELFF.

The chain combines TRBV7-3 with TRBJ2-3; the match to TRBD1 covers 10 bases. Germline assignment: CDR1 SGHTA and CDR2 FQGTGA. V lost 1 base to trimming and J lost 4 bases; unmatched junction nucleotides: 11. The CDR3 runs to 18 residues. The CDR3 DNA follows: TGTGCCAGCAGCTTAAACCCTGGGGGGACAGGGGTTGCAGATACGCAGTATTTT. It codes for CASSLNPGGTGVADTQYF. Full variable domain (remainder filled in from reference TRBV7-3 and TRBJ2-3): GAGVSQTPSNKVTEKGKYVELRCDPISGHTALYWYRQSLGQGPEFLIYFQGTGAADDSGLPNDRFFAVRPEGSVSTLKIQRTERGDSAVYLCASSLNPGGTGVADTQYFGPGTRLTVL.

The rearrangement joins TRBV6-1 to TRBJ2-3; TRBD1 aligns across 8 bases. This CDR3 is built from 16 residues. V trimming: 4 bases; J trimming: 0 bases; junction bases outside the gene matches: 6. From germline, CDR1 is MNHNS and CDR2 SASEGT. The CDR3 region is CASSGRTGSSTDTQYF. Here the CDR3 DNA reads TGTGCCAGCAGTGGCCGGACAGGGTCTAGCACAGATACGCAGTATTTT.

The chain recombines TRBV5-5 with TRBJ2-3; unclear D gene. In germline, CDR1 is SGHKS, CDR2 YYEKEE (reference sequence). Deletions cut 0 bases from V and 0 bases from J, with 8 bases between. The CDR3 extends over 15 amino acids. CDR3 bases: TGTGCCAGCAGCTTGGGACTGATTAGCACAGATACGCAGTATTTT. This gives the protein CASSLGLISTDTQYF.

The chain is built from TRBV5-1 and TRBJ2-3; TRBD2 might be the D (6 bases). From germline, CDR1 is SGHRS and CDR2 YFSETQ. The CDR3 runs 16 residues. Trimming shortened V by 3 bases and J by 2 bases, and 16 bases separated the two germline ends. The CDR3 sequence is CASSSGAGPYTDTQYF. CDR3 DNA: TGCGCCAGCAGCTCTGGGGCGGGGCCCTACACAGATACGCAGTATTTT.

The count of this clone is one. The chain combines TRBV6-5 with TRBJ2-7; TRBD1 matches at 9 bases. Germline V CDR1 and CDR2: MNHEY, SVGAGI. This CDR3 contains 15 residues. V dropped 5 bases and J dropped 2; count of bases not matched to a gene: 7. The CDR3 DNA reads as TGTGCCAGCAGTCGCCAGACAGGGGGGACCTACGAGCAGTACTTC. This gives the protein CASSRQTGGTYEQYF.

This clone was detected a few times. The chain joins TRBV5-1 to TRBJ1-6; D is uncertain. Looked up from germline, CDR1 is SGHRS and CDR2 is YFSETQ. Trimming took 0 bases from V and 11 from J, leaving 12 bases between them. This CDR3 has 14 amino acids. The CDR3 DNA follows: TGCGCCAGCAGCTTGGAGCCGTCACCGGCACCCCTCCACTTT. It specifies CASSLEPSPAPLHF. Filled out from reference TRBV5-1 and TRBJ1-6, the complete variable domain reads KAGVTQTPRYLIKTRGQQVTLSCSPISGHRSVSWYQQTPGQGLQFLFEYFSETQRNKGNFPGRFSGRQFSNSRSEMNVSTLELGDSALYLCASSLEPSPAPLHFGNGTRLTVT.

The chain combines TRBV7-2 with TRBJ1-2; TRBD1 aligns across 10 bases. The junction had 10 bases not matched to a gene; V was cut back by 4 bases and J by 8 bases. Germline values: CDR1 SGHTA, CDR2 FQGNSA. This CDR3 has 15 residues. The CDR3 coding sequence is TGTGCCAGCAGCTCCAGGACAGGGGGTGTGGACGGCTACACCTTC. Translation: CASSSRTGGVDGYTF.

Worth noting for this clone: This sample includes further DNA sequences coding for the same CDR3. The rearrangement joins TRBV7-9 to TRBJ2-3; D is unresolved. This CDR3 has 12 amino acids. Trimming removed 4 bases from V and 4 bases from J, with 6 bases in between. Germline V gene sequence: CDR1 SEHNR, CDR2 FQNEAQ (reference sequence). CDR3: CASSSLADTQYF. The DNA for the CDR3 is TGTGCCAGCAGCTCATTAGCAGATACGCAGTATTTT.

The chain combines TRBV6-6 with TRBJ2-7; 7 nucleotides align to TRBD1. The V segment lost 2 bases and the J segment 0 bases; nucleotides outside the gene matches: 7. Germline V gene sequence: CDR1 MNHNY, CDR2 SVGAGI (reference sequence). The CDR3 has 16 amino acids. The CDR3 DNA reads as TGTGCCAGCAGTTACACCCCGGGGACAGCCTCCTACGAGCAGTACTTC. Amino acid sequence: CASSYTPGTASYEQYF.

The chain uses TRBV5-1 and TRBJ2-7, with D perhaps TRBD2 (6 bases). V was shortened by 2 bases and J by 4 bases, with 10 bases between the two germline ends. The CDR3 is made up of 13 amino acids. CDR1 and CDR2 (germline): SGHRS, YFSETQ. Written as DNA, the CDR3 is TGCGCCAGCAGCTTCGGGCGGGAATACGAGCAGTACTTC. As protein: CASSFGREYEQYF. Complete variable domain (other parts from reference TRBV5-1 and TRBJ2-7): KAGVTQTPRYLIKTRGQQVTLSCSPISGHRSVSWYQQTPGQGLQFLFEYFSETQRNKGNFPGRFSGRQFSNSRSEMNVSTLELGDSALYLCASSFGREYEQYFGPGTRLTVT.

The rearrangement joins TRBV18 to TRBJ2-4; D uncertain. Germline CDR1 and CDR2: KGHSH and LQKENI. The CDR3 length is 14 residues. Trimming shortened V by 2 bases and J by 7 bases, and 12 bases separated the two germline ends. The CDR3 region is CASSPFESRNIQYF. CDR3 nucleotide sequence: TGTGCCAGCTCACCATTCGAATCTCGCAACATTCAGTACTTC.

This sequence joins TRBV5-1 and TRBJ2-7, with a tentative D call TRBD2 (7 bases). The CDR3 has 15 residues. With 4 bases removed from V and 3 bases from J, the gap between germline ends came to 17 bases. Germline CDR1 reads SGHRS; CDR2 reads YFSETQ. CDR3 in amino acids: CASSLLWGGVYEQYF. CDR3 DNA sequence: TGCGCCAGCAGCCTTCTCTGGGGGGGCGTCTACGAGCAGTACTTC.

The chain is built from TRBV19 and TRBJ2-3; D is perhaps TRBD1 (6 bases). The CDR3 has 15 residues. Germline CDR1 LNHDA, CDR2 SQIVND (reference sequence). Trimming stripped 3 bases from V and 2 bases from J, with 12 bases between. DNA of the CDR3: TGTGCCAGTAGTATGAACAGGGCATACACAGATACGCAGTATTTT. As protein: CASSMNRAYTDTQYF.

This chain links TRBV29-1 with TRBJ1-4, with a tentative D call TRBD1 (5 bases). V was trimmed by 0 bases and J by 7 bases, leaving 12 bases between them. This CDR3 contains 14 residues. Germline V gene sequence: CDR1 SQVTM, CDR2 ANQGSEA. The CDR3 DNA reads TGCAGCGTTGAAGATCGGGGGGAAGGTGAAAAACTGTTTTTT. Encoded protein: CSVEDRGEGEKLFF.

The rearrangement joins TRBV7-9 to TRBJ1-4; TRBD1 agrees at 8 bases. Germline V CDR1 and CDR2: SEHNR, FQNEAQ (reference sequence). With V trimmed by 11 bases and J by 8 bases, 10 bases remained unmatched. The CDR3 loop spans 13 amino acids. DNA of the CDR3: TGTGCCGGGGCGCAGGGGGCACGGGAAAAACTGTTTTTT. It translates to CAGAQGAREKLFF.

The genes are TRBV27 and TRBJ2-5; 8 bases align to TRBD1. Germline V CDR1 and CDR2: MNHEY, SMNVEV (reference sequence). There are 13 residues in the CDR3. V lost 8 bases and J lost 4; bases outside the gene matches: 6. This CDR3 is CASGIQGAETQYF. CDR3 coding DNA: TGTGCCAGCGGGATTCAGGGGGCAGAGACCCAGTACTTC.

This chain connects TRBV5-4 to TRBJ2-7; D is uncertain. Between the trimmed V and J ends, which lost 0 bases and 3 bases, there was a span of 13 bases. Germline V gene data show CDR1 as SGHNT and CDR2 as YYREEE (reference sequence). This CDR3 contains 15 residues. CDR3 amino acids: CASSLDRQLGYEQYF. As DNA, the CDR3 is TGTGCCAGCAGCTTGGACCGCCAGCTCGGCTACGAGCAGTACTTC.

The rearrangement joins TRBV11-2 to TRBJ1-6, with unresolved D. This CDR3 contains 16 residues. CDR1 is SGHAT and CDR2 is FQNNGV in the germline V gene. V gave up 4 bases and J gave up 13 bases, with 23 bases separating them. The CDR3 loop reads CASSSGRLDGSAPLHF. CDR3 nucleotide sequence: TGTGCCAGCAGCTCAGGACGGTTGGATGGAAGTGCGCCCCTCCACTTT.

The chain employs TRBV16 and TRBJ2-7; D remains ambiguous. CDR3 size: 15 residues. From germline, CDR1 is KGHSY and CDR2 FQNENV. Trimming took 0 bases from V and 0 from J, leaving 9 bases between them. Here the CDR3 DNA reads TGTGCCAGCAGCCAATCCACAGCCTTCTCCTACGAGCAGTACTTC. This codes for CASSQSTAFSYEQYF.

For this clone: Other DNA sequences from this sample encode an identical CDR3 as well. The CDR3 DNA follows: TGTGCCAGCAGTGAACAGGGGGCGGGAGAGCAGTACTTC. Amino acids: CASSEQGAGEQYF. V gene TRBV2 combines with J gene TRBJ2-7; 8 positions match TRBD1. The CDR3 has 13 residues. V trimming: 2 bases; J trimming: 7 bases; junction bases outside the gene matches: 4. Germline loops: CDR1 SNHLY, CDR2 FYNNEI. The full variable domain, with the rest looked up from reference TRBV2 and TRBJ2-7, is EPEVTQTPSHQVTQMGQEVILRCVPISNHLYFYWYRQILGQKVEFLVSFYNNEISEKSEIFDDQFSVERPDGSNFTLKIRSTKLEDSAMYFCASSEQGAGEQYFGPGTRLTVT.

The rearrangement links TRBV18 to TRBJ1-2; tentative D call: TRBD1 (5 bases). V shed 4 bases and J shed 2 bases, with 11 bases lying between them. The CDR3 spans 14 residues. CDR1 KGHSH and CDR2 LQKENI come from the germline V gene. CDR3 in DNA: TGTGCCAGCTCACTAGGGGCTGGGAACTATGGCTACACCTTC. Translated: CASSLGAGNYGYTF.

V and J are TRBV10-1 and TRBJ2-3; 10 bases fit TRBD2. V trimming: 3 bases; J trimming: 3 bases; junction bases outside the gene matches: 3. This CDR3 comprises 15 residues. CDR1 and CDR2 from the germline V gene are WNHNN and SYGVQD (reference sequence). The CDR3 loop reads CASSDQRGGTDTQYF. The CDR3 nucleotides read TGCGCCAGCAGTGACCAGCGGGGGGGTACAGATACGCAGTATTTT.